This section outlines one T cell receptor beta chain sequence together with its context. The data were taken from a study of blood T cells in healthy people across ages. V trimming: 4 bases; J trimming: 8 bases; junction bases outside the gene matches: 5. This CDR3 comprises 15 residues. The germline gives CDR1 SGHTA, CDR2 FQGTGA. Primed by a sample-barcoded 5' primer and a J-beta primer mix, a second PCR proceeded for about 7 to 11 cycles. Researchers report that a template-switch adaptor with 12 random nucleotides tagged each cDNA molecule. TCRdb used MiXCR to reprocess the 5' RACE reads, holding one entry per CDR3 protein. The data hold hundreds of thousands of distinct CDR3 sequences, with under 55% observed a single time. Aged roughly 6 to 90, donors were systemically healthy Caucasians from Russia.

The gene calls are TRBV7-3 and TRBJ2-1; 13 bases match TRBD2. The sequence was obtained from an elderly man in good health. Sequenced input: blood. The CDR3 DNA sequence: TGTGCCAGCAGCTCCGGACTAGCGGGGGTGGATGAGCAGTTCTTC. Its protein is CASSSGLAGVDEQFF. Looking up the rest from reference TRBV7-3 and TRBJ2-1 gives the full variable domain: GAGVSQTPSNKVTEKGKYVELRCDPISGHTALYWYRQSLGQGPEFLIYFQGTGAADDSGLPNDRFFAVRPEGSVSTLKIQRTERGDSAVYLCASSSGLAGVDEQFFGPGTRLTVL.